Listed here are 8 T cell receptor beta chains from one sample, sequenced in a study of fetal regulatory T cell absence and autoimmunity. Data came from immunoSEQ multiplex PCR; TCRdb stores just in-frame clones and leaves some out. The sample gives about 95,000 clones, around 72% of which show up once; 1.5% to 2.5% is in the top ten. The sample comprised pancreas tissue. The source of these receptors is a male donor with IPEX syndrome.

As DNA, the CDR3 is TGTGCCAGCAGTACCTACAGGGGGCGGGAGGAAAAACTGTTTTTT. This gives the protein CASSTYRGREEKLFF. The chain employs TRBV6-6 and TRBJ1-4, with 9 bases aligning to TRBD1. J lost 8 bases, V lost 5 bases, and 9 bases had no gene match. The CDR3 spans 15 residues. CDR1 is MNHNY and CDR2 is SVGAGI in the germline V gene (reference sequence).

CDR3 DNA: TGTGCCAGCAGCTTAGGGGGCTATAATTCACCCCTCCACTTT. Protein product: CASSLGGYNSPLHF. The chain carries TRBV7-9 and TRBJ1-6; D call uncertain. Germline CDR1 and CDR2: SEHNR and FQNEAQ (reference sequence). The CDR3 has 14 amino acids. The germline V and J ends were trimmed by 1 base and 3 bases, with 4 bases remaining between them. Drawing the rest from reference TRBV7-9 and TRBJ1-6, the complete variable domain is DTGVSQNPRHKITKRGQNVTFRCDPISEHNRLYWYRQTLGQGPEFLTYFQNEAQLEKSRLLSDRFSAERPKGSFSTLEIQRTEQGDSAMYLCASSLGGYNSPLHFGNGTRLTVT.

This clone appeared once. The chain carries TRBV29-1 and TRBJ1-2; D is possibly TRBD1 (5 bases). CDR1 and CDR2 from the germline V gene are SQVTM and ANQGSEA. The CDR3 is 12 residues long. Trimming removed 0 bases from V and 3 bases from J, with 5 bases in between. CDR3 bases: TGCAGCGTTGAAGAAGGGGACTATGGCTACACCTTC. Translated, it gives CSVEEGDYGYTF.

The rearrangement links TRBV7-8 to TRBJ1-3; the match to TRBD1 covers 8 bases. The germline V gene encodes CDR1 SGHVS and CDR2 FQNEAQ. The CDR3 is 16 amino acids. The trim removed 1 base at V and 2 bases at J, leaving 4 bases unmatched. The CDR3 DNA reads TGTGCCAGCAGCTTAGTTTGCAGGGGGCCTGGAAACACCATATATTTT. This gives the protein CASSLVCRGPGNTIYF.

This chain links TRBV11-2 with TRBJ1-2; no reliable D call. Trimming shortened V by 4 bases and J by 3 bases, and 9 bases separated the two germline ends. The germline V gene has CDR1 SGHAT and CDR2 FQNNGV. The CDR3 sequence is 13 residues long. CDR3 nucleotide sequence: TGTGCCAGCAGCTCCGAGGCCTACTATGGCTACACCTTC. Translating gives CASSSEAYYGYTF. Drawing the rest from reference TRBV11-2 and TRBJ1-2, the complete variable domain is EAGVAQSPRYKIIEKRQSVAFWCNPISGHATLYWYQQILGQGPKLLIQFQNNGVVDDSQLPKDRFSAERLKGVDSTLKIQPAKLEDSAVYLCASSSEAYYGYTFGSGTRLTVV.

The chain links TRBV10-2 to TRBJ1-2; D perhaps matches TRBD1 (6 bases). This CDR3 is 15 amino acids long. Trimming removed 3 bases at V and 3 bases at J, with 14 bases between. Germline-derived CDR1 and CDR2 are WSHSY and SAAADI. CDR3 DNA: TGCGCCAGCAGTGATCAGGACAGCCTTTACTATGGCTACACCTTC. This translates into CASSDQDSLYYGYTF.

This clone occurred a few times. A much bigger clone sits one base away, suggesting this may be a read error. The chain uses TRBV7-2 and TRBJ1-2; D may be TRBD1 (6 bases). CDR1 SGHTA and CDR2 FQGNSA come from the germline V gene. The CDR3 has 13 residues. V dropped 5 bases and J dropped 4 bases, with 11 bases sitting between them. DNA for the CDR3: TGTGCCAGCAGCAAAGGGGGGCCCTATGGCTACACCTTC. Its protein product is CASSKGGPYGYTF.

The chain has TRBV6-6 and TRBJ2-1, with 7 nucleotides matching TRBD2. J was trimmed by 6 bases and V by 0 bases; bases with no gene match: 8. This CDR3 spans 16 amino acids. Germline values: CDR1 MNHNY, CDR2 SVGAGI (reference sequence). CDR3 amino acids: CASSYSEGLVTNEQFF. Here the CDR3 DNA reads TGTGCCAGCAGTTACTCGGAAGGACTAGTAACCAATGAGCAGTTCTTC.